This T cell receptor beta chain was identified in a study of OX40 agonist ivuxolimab in advanced cancers. The wider study: Of mixed ages from about 20 to 80 and averaging about 60 years, the group was roughly 85% male. Study-wide findings and caveats: Among the lowest peripheral clonal expansion occurred in 0.1-3.0 mg/kg partial responders.

The CDR3 sequence is 17 residues long. J gave up 1 base and V 2 bases, and 7 bases lay outside the gene matches. Germline V gene sequence: CDR1 MDHEN, CDR2 SYDVKM. Systemic immunosuppression or autoimmune disease history was grounds to exclude patients. Samples of blood were obtained at baseline, on cycle 4 day 1, and on cycle 7 day 1. The assay was immunoSEQ multiplex PCR, and TCRdb's table has in-frame clones only and misses some. The sample lists roughly 26,000 clones, around 90% seen once, with approximately 19% in the top ten. Turning to this clone: What it binds is not known.

The TCR was taken from an adult with an advanced solid tumor such as melanoma, head and neck, liver or kidney cancer. The rearrangement joins TRBV28 to TRBJ2-5; 10 bases line up with TRBD2. The sample in question was CD4+ or CD8+ T cells sorted from blood, obtained in a trial of the OX40 agonist ivuxolimab. CDR3 in DNA: TGTGCCAGCAGTTTACGGCCACTAGCGGGATTCCAAGAGACCCAGTACTTC. Translated, it gives CASSLRPLAGFQETQYF.